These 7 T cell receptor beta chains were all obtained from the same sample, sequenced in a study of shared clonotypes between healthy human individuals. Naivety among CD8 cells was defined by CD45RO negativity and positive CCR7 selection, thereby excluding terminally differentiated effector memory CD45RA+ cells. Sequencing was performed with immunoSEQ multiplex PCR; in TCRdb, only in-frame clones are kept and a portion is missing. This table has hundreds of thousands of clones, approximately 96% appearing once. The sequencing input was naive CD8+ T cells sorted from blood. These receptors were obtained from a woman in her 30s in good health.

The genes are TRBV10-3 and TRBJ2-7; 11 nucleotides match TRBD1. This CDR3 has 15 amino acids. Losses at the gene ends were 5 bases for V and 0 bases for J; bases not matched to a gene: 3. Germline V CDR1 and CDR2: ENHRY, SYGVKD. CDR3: CAISPGTGGSYEQYF. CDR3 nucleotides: TGTGCCATCAGTCCCGGGACAGGGGGCTCCTACGAGCAGTACTTC.

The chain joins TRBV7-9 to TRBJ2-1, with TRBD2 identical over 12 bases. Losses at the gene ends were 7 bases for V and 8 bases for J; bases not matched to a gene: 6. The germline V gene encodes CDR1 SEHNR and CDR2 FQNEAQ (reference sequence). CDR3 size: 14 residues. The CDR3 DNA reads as TGTGCCAGCACTGCTAGCGGGAGGGCTGATGAGCAGTTCTTC. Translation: CASTASGRADEQFF.

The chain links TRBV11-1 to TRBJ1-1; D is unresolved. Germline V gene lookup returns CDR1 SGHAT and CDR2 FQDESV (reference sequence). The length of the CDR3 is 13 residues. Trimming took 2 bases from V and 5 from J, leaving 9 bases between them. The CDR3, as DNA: TGTGCCAGCAGCTTACGGGGAGGGACTGAAGCTTTCTTT. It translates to CASSLRGGTEAFF. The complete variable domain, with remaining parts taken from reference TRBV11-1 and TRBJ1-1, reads EAEVAQSPRYKITEKSQAVAFWCDPISGHATLYWYRQILGQGPELLVQFQDESVVDDSQLPKDRFSAERLKGVDSTLKIQPAELGDSAMYLCASSLRGGTEAFFGQGTRLTVV.

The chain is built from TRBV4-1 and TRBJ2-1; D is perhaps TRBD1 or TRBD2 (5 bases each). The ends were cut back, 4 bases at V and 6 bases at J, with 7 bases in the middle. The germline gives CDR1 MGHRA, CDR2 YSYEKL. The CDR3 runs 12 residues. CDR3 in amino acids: CASSRGTNEQFF. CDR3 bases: TGCGCCAGCAGCCGAGGGACCAATGAGCAGTTCTTC.

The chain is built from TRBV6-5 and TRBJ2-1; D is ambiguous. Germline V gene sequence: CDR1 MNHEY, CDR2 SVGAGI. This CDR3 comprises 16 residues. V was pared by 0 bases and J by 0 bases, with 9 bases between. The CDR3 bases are TGTGCCAGCAGTTACTCCGGGCGAAACTCCTACAATGAGCAGTTCTTC. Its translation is CASSYSGRNSYNEQFF.

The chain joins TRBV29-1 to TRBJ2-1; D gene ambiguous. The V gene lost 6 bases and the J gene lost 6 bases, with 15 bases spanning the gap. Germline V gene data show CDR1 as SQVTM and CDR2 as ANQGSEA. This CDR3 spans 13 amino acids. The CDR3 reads CSVIPDPANEQFF. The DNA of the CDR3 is TGCAGCGTGATCCCGGACCCAGCCAATGAGCAGTTCTTC.

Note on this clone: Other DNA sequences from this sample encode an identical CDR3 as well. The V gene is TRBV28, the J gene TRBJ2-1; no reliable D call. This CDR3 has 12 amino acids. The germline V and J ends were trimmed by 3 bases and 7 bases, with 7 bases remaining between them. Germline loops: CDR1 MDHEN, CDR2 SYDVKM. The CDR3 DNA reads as TGTGCCAGCAGTTTTTTTGGGAATGAGCAGTTCTTC. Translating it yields CASSFFGNEQFF.